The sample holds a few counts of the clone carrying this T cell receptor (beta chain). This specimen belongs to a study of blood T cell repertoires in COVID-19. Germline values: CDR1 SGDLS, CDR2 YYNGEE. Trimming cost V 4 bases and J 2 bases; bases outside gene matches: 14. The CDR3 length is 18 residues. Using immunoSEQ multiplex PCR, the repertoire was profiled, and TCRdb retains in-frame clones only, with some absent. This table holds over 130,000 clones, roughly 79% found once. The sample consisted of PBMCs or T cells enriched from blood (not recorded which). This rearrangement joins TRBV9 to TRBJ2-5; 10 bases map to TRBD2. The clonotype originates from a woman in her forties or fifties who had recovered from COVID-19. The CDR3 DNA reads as TGTGCCAGCAGCCCAGGGGCTAGCGGGGGAGCTTTTCAAGAGACCCAGTACTTC. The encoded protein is CASSPGASGGAFQETQYF.